The sequence of this T cell receptor (beta chain) was determined in a study of human T cells and chemical hapten exposure (dated by TCRdb to about 2021). Study-level background: For sensitization, 2% DPC in acetone was applied to a 2 cm by 2 cm area of upper inner arm skin. Throughout the approximately 26-week study period, patients were also given weekly therapeutic DPC doses on the scalp. Patch testing was done on the upper back using Finn chambers containing 0.01% DPC, and results were scored after 6 days according to International Contact Dermatitis Research Group standards. The patient cohort, mostly female, included alopecia areata with under or over 50% scalp involvement, alopecia totalis and alopecia universalis. Libraries were combined into a pool for sequencing, and differences in TCR yield between samples came mainly from small differences in library volumes within the pool. This study followed changes in the peripheral blood TCR repertoire in vivo during primary and secondary sensitization of alopecia patients to the hapten diphenylcyclopropenone (DPC). Blood samples were taken from patients before sensitization (week 0) and at 2, 6 and about 24 weeks after DPC sensitization. Roughly 30 alopecia patients gave blood for TCR sequencing at one to four time points (pre-sensitization, 2, 6 and 24 weeks). What the authors observed across the whole study: Significantly more large CDR3 similarity clusters were formed by expanded TCRs than by pre-sensitization or healthy control sets, consistent with antigen-driven responses. Patch test score was positively correlated with the number of PT1 expanded TCRs, with significance at thresholds 8, 16 and 32 but not at 4. Repeated subsampling changed both the strength of the expansion versus patch-test correlation and the threshold at which the correlation became significant. No change with DPC sensitization was found in the number of TCRs above 1 in 1000 frequency, and no evidence of global repertoire structure alterations was found. Alopecia, a presumed autoimmune disease, was present in all patients, so the immune response of the patients might differ from that of healthy individuals.

What the time point label conveys for this sample: patch test 1, 2 weeks after DPC sensitization. The sample's treatment or condition label is to be understood as: therapeutic diphenylcyclopropenone sensitization with weekly scalp DPC. Blood at each patch-test visit was drawn before the patch test was applied. To be eligible, patients had to be aged 18 to 70, diagnosed with alopecia and judged suitable for DPC therapy, while pregnant patients were excluded. Unfractionated whole blood was collected in Tempus Blood RNA tubes, and total RNA was extracted from that blood. This clonotype came up many times. It lacks a known antigen. No base quality values were provided; no much bigger clone lies one nucleotide off. A distance of 15 bases separates the germline ends of V and J, which lose 3 bases and 3 bases respectively. Spanning cysteine to phenylalanine, the CDR3 consists of 15 amino acids. The DNA shown is the 45-base CDR3, in frame from base 1. CDR1 and CDR2 are read off the germline V gene as SGHAT and FQNNGV.

Library preparation used RACE. Sequencing instrument: NextSeq 500. During library preparation, unique molecular identifiers were attached to individual cDNA molecules so that TCRs could be counted quantitatively and reproducibly. From each blood RNA sample, both TCR alpha and TCR beta chains were sequenced. Regarding the original processing steps: Samples had a median of roughly 99,000 TCRs, with a range from about 23,224 to 750,000. V, J and CDR3 annotation of the TCR reads was carried out using the Decombinator software suite. For the PS versus PT1 abundance plots, all samples were subsampled to the same number of TCRs (28,000). TCRs were defined as expanded if absent before sensitization and observed at least eight times at the 2-week time point. TCRdb itself trimmed the public reads at Q25 with fastp, ran MiXCR and retained productive beta chains. Each entry merges the rows of one CDR3 protein and shows their most common DNA and genes. The V and J calls were determined by TCRdb, not by the authors. This sample comprises 70,000 to 100,000 distinct CDR3 sequences, about 8% of them detected only once. The biggest ten clones account for less than 2% of the sample.

Rearrangement joined TRBV11-2 to TRBJ2-7, with no confident D gene call. The sequencing used whole blood, collected in connection with sensitization to the hapten diphenylcyclopropenone (DPC). The receptor's source is a woman aged 25 to 39 with alopecia areata. Some clones in this sample may be carry-over from other donors' samples. The DNA sequence is TGTGCCAGCAGCTTTACGTCAGGTCAGGTCTACGAGCAGTACTTC. It encodes CASSFTSGQVYEQYF.